This TCR beta chain was identified during a study of shared clonotypes between healthy human individuals. Turning to the study itself: Every donor yielded three CD4 naive, three CD4 memory, two CD8 naive and one CD8 memory plate.

Clones were sequenced by immunoSEQ multiplex PCR, and TCRdb holds only the in-frame ones, with some missing. Among more than 1.2 million clones listed, approximately 98.5% were seen once. Trimming shortened V by 4 bases and J by 0 bases, and 11 bases separated the two germline ends. This CDR3 has 15 residues. Germline CDR1 reads SGHNT; CDR2 reads YYREEE (reference sequence). With respect to this clone: Other nucleotide sequences from this sample produce the same CDR3.

Sequenced material: naive CD4+ T cells sorted from blood. The subset denotes: CD45RA+ positively selected. The chain has TRBV5-4 and TRBJ1-5; no clear D gene. The TCR originated in a man aged 30 to 45 in good health. The CDR3 protein is CASSPVPDSNQPQHF. CDR3 in DNA: TGTGCCAGCAGCCCCGTCCCCGATAGCAATCAGCCCCAGCATTTT.